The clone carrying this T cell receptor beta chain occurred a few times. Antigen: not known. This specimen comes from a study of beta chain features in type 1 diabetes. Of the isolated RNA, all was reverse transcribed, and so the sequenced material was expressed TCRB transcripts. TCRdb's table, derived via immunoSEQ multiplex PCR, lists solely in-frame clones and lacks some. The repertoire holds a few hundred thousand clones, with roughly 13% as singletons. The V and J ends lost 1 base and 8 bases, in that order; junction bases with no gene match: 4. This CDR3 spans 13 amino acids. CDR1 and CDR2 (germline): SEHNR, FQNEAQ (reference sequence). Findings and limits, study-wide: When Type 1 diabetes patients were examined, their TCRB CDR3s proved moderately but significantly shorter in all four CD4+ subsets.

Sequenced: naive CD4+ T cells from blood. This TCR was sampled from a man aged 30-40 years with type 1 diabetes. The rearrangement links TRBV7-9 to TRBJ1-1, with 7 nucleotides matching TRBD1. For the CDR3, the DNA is TGTGCCAGCAGCTTAGGTAGGACAGGAGAAGCTTTCTTT. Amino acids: CASSLGRTGEAFF.